A few counts support the clone carrying this T cell receptor beta chain. Its specificity is not known. An oligonucleotide containing a UMI was ligated to the 3' end of TCR cDNA. Adult healthy volunteers gave 2.5 ml peripheral blood for whole-blood RNA. Cells were not sorted; total RNA input targeted 1 to 1000 ng. The source of the sample is a study of naive and memory T cell subsets. Overall study findings and caveats: The RNA method is potentially sensitive to activation and differentiation changes.

The SP2 primer and nested alpha and beta constant region primers amplified ligated cDNA in four rounds. TCRdb processed the 5' RACE reads anew with MiXCR; each CDR3 protein has one entry. The table lists approximately 58,000 distinct CDR3 sequences, under 8.5% of them singletons. Unmatched junction bases numbered 24, after V lost 7 bases and J lost 5 bases. The CDR3 is made up of 20 amino acids. CDR1 is MNHEY and CDR2 is SVGAGI in the germline V gene. This sequence joins TRBV6-5 and TRBJ2-3; 10 positions agree with TRBD2. The receptor was isolated from a male donor in good health. CDR3 protein: CASTIGASGGPLGSGDTQYF. CDR3 nucleotide sequence: TGTGCCAGCACCATAGGGGCTAGCGGGGGACCTTTAGGTTCCGGAGATACGCAGTATTTT.